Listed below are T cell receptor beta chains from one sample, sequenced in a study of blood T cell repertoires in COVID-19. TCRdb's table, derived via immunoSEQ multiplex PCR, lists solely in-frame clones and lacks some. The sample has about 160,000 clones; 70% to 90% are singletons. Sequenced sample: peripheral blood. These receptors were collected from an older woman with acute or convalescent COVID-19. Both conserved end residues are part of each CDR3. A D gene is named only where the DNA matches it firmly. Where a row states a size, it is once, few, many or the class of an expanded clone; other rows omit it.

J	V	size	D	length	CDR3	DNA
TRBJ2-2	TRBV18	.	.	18	CASSRTTSPTANTGELFF	TGTGCCAGCTCACGAACTACTAGCCCCACAGCGAACACCGGGGAGCTGTTTTTT
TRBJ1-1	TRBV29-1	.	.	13	CSVQFGRDTEAFF	TGCAGCGTTCAGTTTGGCAGGGACACTGAAGCTTTCTTT
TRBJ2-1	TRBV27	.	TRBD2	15	CASSSAGGVYNEQFF	TGTGCCAGCAGTTCCGCGGGGGGGGTCTACAATGAGCAGTTCTTC
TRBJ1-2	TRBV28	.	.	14	CASSWGGGDYGYTF	TGTGCCAGCAGTTGGGGGGGCGGGGACTATGGCTACACCTTC
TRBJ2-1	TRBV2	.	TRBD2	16	CASSSTLAGPYNEQFF	TGTGCCAGCAGTTCCACACTAGCGGGGCCCTACAATGAGCAGTTCTTC
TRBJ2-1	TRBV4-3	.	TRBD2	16	CASSQDSTSGRDEQFF	TGCGCCAGCAGCCAAGATAGCACTAGCGGGAGGGATGAGCAGTTCTTC
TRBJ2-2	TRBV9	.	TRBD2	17	CASSVDAGGRNTGELFF	TGTGCCAGCAGCGTTGATGCGGGAGGGCGAAATACCGGGGAGCTGTTTTTT
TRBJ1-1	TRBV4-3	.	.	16	CASSQASSGGGTEAFF	TGCGCCAGCAGCCAAGCGTCTTCCGGGGGGGGGACTGAAGCTTTCTTT
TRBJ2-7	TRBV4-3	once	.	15	CASSQSLSGYYEQYF	TGCGCCAGCAGCCAGTCCCTTAGCGGATACTACGAGCAGTACTTC
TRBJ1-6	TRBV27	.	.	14	CASSLHRDGSPLHF	TGTGCCAGCAGTCTCCACAGGGATGGGTCACCCCTCCACTTT
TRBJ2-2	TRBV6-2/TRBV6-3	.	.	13	CASSYRGAWELFF	TGTGCCAGCAGTTACCGCGGGGCCTGGGAGCTGTTTTTT
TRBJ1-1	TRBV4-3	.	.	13	CASSQTGYTEAFF	TGCGCCAGCAGCCAAACAGGGTACACTGAAGCTTTCTTT
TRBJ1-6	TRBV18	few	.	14	CASSPAGLDSPLHF	TGTGCCAGCTCACCAGCAGGGTTGGATTCACCCCTCCACTTT
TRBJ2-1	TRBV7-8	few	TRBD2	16	CASSLFSGGGYNEQFF	TGTGCCAGCAGCCTTTTTTCGGGGGGGGGATACAATGAGCAGTTCTTC